The rows below give T cell receptor beta chains drawn from one sample of a study of blood T cell repertoires in COVID-19. This table comes from immunoSEQ multiplex PCR, and its TCRdb copy is limited to in-frame clones, with some not included. The table includes approximately 280,000 clones, around 89% detected once. The sample comprised peripheral blood. These TCRs come from a man aged 35 to 55 with acute or convalescent COVID-19. The conserved cysteine and the conserved F or W are not part of the CDR3 here.

v_gene,CDR3aa
TRBV7-2,ASSLSRDTEAF
TRBV29-1,SVDEQAGGYT
TRBV3-1/TRBV3-2,ASSQGWEKDRGNQPQH
TRBV19,ASSIDERGRAGELF
TRBV5-1,ASSRTVNTEAF
TRBV5-6,ASNLLREEQY
TRBV10-1,ASSESGRGQGGNEQF
TRBV5-1,ASSLALSQGVGNTEAF
TRBV27,ASSPFRDSLHT
TRBV3-1/TRBV3-2,ASSHVLRPDTQY
TRBV5-1,ASSLEQGAGTWSPLH
TRBV20-1,SASGTGTSGNTIY
TRBV24-1,ATSQGLDTEAF
TRBV5-4,ASSSTGGNTEAF
TRBV19,ASTRQGTDTQY
TRBV5-1,ASSLAGTGNEKLF
TRBV6-1,ASSERGGWNTEAF
TRBV5-8,ASQGFTTYEQY
TRBV7-2,ASRTRGGGGYEQY
TRBV21-1,ASSKRGRQPQH
TRBV7-2,ASSSHRGPYGYT
TRBV3-1/TRBV3-2,ASRLSGQGSYGYT
TRBV5-1,ASSLVPLDSYVRGGYT